Here is one T cell receptor beta chain with its context. As yet, its antigen is unknown. At one end, the junction sequence differs from germline, possibly due to a read error. The sample belongs to a study of shared clonotypes between healthy human individuals. Only in-frame clones appear in the TCRdb table, and some are missing; sequencing was by immunoSEQ multiplex PCR. This sample has about 2.4 million clones, with under 95% found just once. Whole-study results and caveats: The four-donor shared clonotypes exceeded non-shared clonotypes in generation probability, with non-shared ones scoring lower.

Specimen: naive CD4+ T cells from PBMCs. Subset described: CD45RA+ positively selected. The clonotype comes from a man between 18 and 29 years old in good health. Some clones in this sample may be carry-over from other donors' samples.

CDR3 amino acids: CASSEPLTSGDIF. The CDR3 region has the DNA TGTGCCAGCAGTGAACCCCTAACTAGTGGAGATATCTTC. V is TRBV2 and J is TRBJ2-1; TRBD2 might be the D (5 bases). From germline, CDR1 is SNHLY and CDR2 FYNNEI. The CDR3 is 13 residues long.